This TCR beta chain was captured in a study of shared clonotypes between healthy human individuals. The study, taken as a whole, reports: Estimated richness was generally greater in naive than memory subsets.

The V end lost 3 bases, the J end lost 6 bases, and 15 bases lay between the germline ends. CDR1 and CDR2 (germline): GTSNPN, SVGIG (reference sequence). This CDR3 has 13 residues. As regards this clone: What it binds is not known.

Several immunoSEQ plates held equal portions of the genomic DNA taken from each subset. Profiling relied on immunoSEQ multiplex PCR, and the TCRdb table lists in-frame clones only, not all of them. This sample has about 2 million clones; about 94% occur once, and the top ten carry roughly 1%. Positive CCR7 selection of CD45RO-negative cells yielded the naive CD8 cells, and terminally differentiated effector memory CD45RA+ cells were excluded. Every contributor of samples was a Caucasian grown-up residing in Nashville, Tennessee. The sequence derives from a man aged 18 to 30 in good health. The sample comprised naive CD8+ T cells sorted from blood. The chain combines TRBV30 with TRBJ2-7; D is unclear. This chain's CDR3 is CAWRQTVISEQYF. The CDR3 DNA reads as TGTGCCTGGAGGCAAACGGTGATCAGCGAGCAGTACTTC.